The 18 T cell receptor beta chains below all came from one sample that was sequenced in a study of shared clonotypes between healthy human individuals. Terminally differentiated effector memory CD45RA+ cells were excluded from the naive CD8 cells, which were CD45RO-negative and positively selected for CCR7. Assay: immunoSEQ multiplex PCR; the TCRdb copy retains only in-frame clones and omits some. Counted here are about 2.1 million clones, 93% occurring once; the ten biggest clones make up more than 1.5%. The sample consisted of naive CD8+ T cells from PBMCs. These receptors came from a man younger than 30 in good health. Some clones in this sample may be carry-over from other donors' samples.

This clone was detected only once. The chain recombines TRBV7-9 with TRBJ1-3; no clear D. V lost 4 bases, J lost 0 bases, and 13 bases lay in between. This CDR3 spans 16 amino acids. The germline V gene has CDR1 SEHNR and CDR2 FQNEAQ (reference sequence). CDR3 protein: CASSSPRVSSGNTIYF. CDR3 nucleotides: TGTGCCAGCAGCTCCCCCCGCGTAAGCTCTGGAAACACCATATATTTT.

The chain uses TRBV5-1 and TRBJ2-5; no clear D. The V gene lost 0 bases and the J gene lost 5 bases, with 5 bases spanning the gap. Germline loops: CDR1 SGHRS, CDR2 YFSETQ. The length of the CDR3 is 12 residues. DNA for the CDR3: TGCGCCAGCAGCTTGGCCAGGGAGACCCAGTACTTC. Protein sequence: CASSLARETQYF.

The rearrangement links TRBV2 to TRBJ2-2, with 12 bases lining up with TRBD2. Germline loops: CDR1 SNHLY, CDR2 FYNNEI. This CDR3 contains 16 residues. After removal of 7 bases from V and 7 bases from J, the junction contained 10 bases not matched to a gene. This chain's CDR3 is CASTTLAGGPSGELFF. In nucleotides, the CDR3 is TGTGCCAGCACTACCCTAGCGGGAGGGCCTAGCGGGGAGCTGTTTTTT.

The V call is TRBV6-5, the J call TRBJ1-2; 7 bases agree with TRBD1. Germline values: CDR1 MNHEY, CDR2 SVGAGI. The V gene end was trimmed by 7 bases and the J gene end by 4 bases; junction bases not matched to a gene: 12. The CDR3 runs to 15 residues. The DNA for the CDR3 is TGTGCCAGCAATATCGAAGGGGGCGACTTCTATGGCTACACCTTC. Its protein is CASNIEGGDFYGYTF.

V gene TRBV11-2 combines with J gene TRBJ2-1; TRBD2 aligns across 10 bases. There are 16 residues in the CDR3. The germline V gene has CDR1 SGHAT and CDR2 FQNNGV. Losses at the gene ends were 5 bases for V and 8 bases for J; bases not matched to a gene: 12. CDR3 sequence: CASSPRQLAGMDEQFF. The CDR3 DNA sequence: TGTGCCAGCAGCCCAAGGCAACTAGCGGGAATGGATGAGCAGTTCTTC.

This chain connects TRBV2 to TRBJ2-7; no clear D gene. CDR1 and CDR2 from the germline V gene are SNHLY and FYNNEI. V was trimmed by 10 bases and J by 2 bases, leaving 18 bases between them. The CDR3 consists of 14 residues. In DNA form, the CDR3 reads TGTGCCACTACGGAAGTGCAGGCGGCCTACGAGCAGTACTTC. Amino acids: CATTEVQAAYEQYF.

CDR3 sequence reads: CASSLYGTNTEAFF. The DNA for the CDR3 is TGTGCCAGCAGCTTATACGGGACGAACACTGAAGCTTTCTTT. The chain combines TRBV7-3 with TRBJ1-1; perhaps TRBD1 as D (5 bases). V was trimmed by 2 bases and J by 1 base, leaving 8 bases between them. The CDR3 is 14 residues long. Germline assignment: CDR1 SGHTA and CDR2 FQGTGA.

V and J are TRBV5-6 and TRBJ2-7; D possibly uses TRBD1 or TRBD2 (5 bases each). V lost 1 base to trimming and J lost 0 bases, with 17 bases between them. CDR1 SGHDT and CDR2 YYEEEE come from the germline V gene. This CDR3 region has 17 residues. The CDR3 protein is CASSLQRRDATSYEQYF. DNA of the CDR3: TGTGCCAGCAGCTTGCAAAGAAGGGACGCGACCTCCTACGAGCAGTACTTC.

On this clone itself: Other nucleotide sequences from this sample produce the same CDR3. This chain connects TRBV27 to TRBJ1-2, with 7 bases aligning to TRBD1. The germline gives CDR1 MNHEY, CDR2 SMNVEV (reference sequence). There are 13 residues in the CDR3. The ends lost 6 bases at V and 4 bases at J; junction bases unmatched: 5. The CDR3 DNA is TGTGCCAGCAGCCCGGGACAGTCCTATGGCTACACCTTC. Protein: CASSPGQSYGYTF.

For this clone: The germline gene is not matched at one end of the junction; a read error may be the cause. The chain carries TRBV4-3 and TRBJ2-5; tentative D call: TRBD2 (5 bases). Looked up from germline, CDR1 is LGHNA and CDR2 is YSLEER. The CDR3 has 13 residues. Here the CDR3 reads CASSQERRETQYF. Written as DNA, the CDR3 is TGCGCCAGCAGTCAAGAGAGGAGGGAGACCCAGTACTTC.

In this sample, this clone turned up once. CDR3 nucleotide sequence: TGTGCCAGCAGCTCCCCGGGGGGCATGGGCACTGAAGCTTTCTTT. Protein product: CASSSPGGMGTEAFF. The chain uses TRBV7-9 and TRBJ1-1; D may be TRBD1 (6 bases). This CDR3 comprises 15 residues. CDR1 is SEHNR, CDR2 FQNEAQ, per germline (reference sequence). The V and J ends lost 4 bases and 4 bases respectively, with 16 bases between them.

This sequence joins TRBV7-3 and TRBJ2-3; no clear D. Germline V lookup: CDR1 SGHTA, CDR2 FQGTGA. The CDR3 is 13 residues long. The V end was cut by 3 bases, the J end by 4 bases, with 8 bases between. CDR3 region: CASSLVRSDTQYF. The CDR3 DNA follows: TGTGCCAGCAGCTTGGTTAGGTCAGATACGCAGTATTTT.

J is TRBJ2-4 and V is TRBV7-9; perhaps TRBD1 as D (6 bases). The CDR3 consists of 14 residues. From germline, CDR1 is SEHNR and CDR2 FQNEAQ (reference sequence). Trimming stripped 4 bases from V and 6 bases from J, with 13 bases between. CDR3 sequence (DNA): TGTGCCAGCAGCTCCGGGCAGGGGAGAAACATTCAGTACTTC. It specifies CASSSGQGRNIQYF. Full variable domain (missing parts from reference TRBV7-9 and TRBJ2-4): DTGVSQNPRHKITKRGQNVTFRCDPISEHNRLYWYRQTLGQGPEFLTYFQNEAQLEKSRLLSDRFSAERPKGSFSTLEIQRTEQGDSAMYLCASSSGQGRNIQYFGAGTRLSVL.

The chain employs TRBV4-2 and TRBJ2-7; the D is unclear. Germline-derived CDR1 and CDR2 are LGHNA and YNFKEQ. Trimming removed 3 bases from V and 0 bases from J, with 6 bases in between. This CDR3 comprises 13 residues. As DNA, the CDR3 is TGTGCCAGCAGCCAGGCGGACTCCTACGAGCAGTACTTC. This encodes CASSQADSYEQYF.

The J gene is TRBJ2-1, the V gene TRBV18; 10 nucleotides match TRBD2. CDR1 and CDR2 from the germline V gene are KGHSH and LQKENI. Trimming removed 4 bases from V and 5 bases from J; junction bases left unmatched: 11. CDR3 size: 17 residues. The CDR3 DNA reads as TGTGCCAGCTCACAGTTAGGCTGGCTAGCGGGAGACAATGAGCAGTTCTTC. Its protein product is CASSQLGWLAGDNEQFF. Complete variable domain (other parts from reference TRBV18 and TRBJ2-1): NAGVMQNPRHLVRRRGQEARLRCSPMKGHSHVYWYRQLPEEGLKFMVYLQKENIIDESGMPKERFSAEFPKEGPSILRIQQVVRGDSAAYFCASSQLGWLAGDNEQFFGPGTRLTVL.

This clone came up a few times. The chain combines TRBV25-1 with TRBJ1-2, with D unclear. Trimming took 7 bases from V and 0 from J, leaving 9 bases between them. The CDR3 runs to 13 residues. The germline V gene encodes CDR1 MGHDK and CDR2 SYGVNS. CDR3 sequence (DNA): TGTGCCAGCATGGGCCCAGCTAACTATGGCTACACCTTC. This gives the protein CASMGPANYGYTF.

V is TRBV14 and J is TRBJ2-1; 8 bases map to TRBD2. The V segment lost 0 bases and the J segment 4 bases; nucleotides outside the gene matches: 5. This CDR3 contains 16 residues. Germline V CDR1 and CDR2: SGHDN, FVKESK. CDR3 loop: CASSQDPGLGYNEQFF. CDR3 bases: TGTGCCAGCAGCCAAGACCCGGGACTAGGATACAATGAGCAGTTCTTC. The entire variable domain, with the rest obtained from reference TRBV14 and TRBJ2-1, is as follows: EAGVTQFPSHSVIEKGQTVTLRCDPISGHDNLYWYRRVMGKEIKFLLHFVKESKQDESGMPNNRFLAERTGGTYSTLKVQPAELEDSGVYFCASSQDPGLGYNEQFFGPGTRLTVL.

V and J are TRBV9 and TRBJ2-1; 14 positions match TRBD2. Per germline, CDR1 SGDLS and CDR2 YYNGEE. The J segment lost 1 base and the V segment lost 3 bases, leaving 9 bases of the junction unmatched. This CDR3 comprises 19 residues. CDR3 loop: CASSGTSGRPYPSYNEQFF. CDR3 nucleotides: TGTGCCAGCAGCGGGACTAGCGGGAGGCCTTACCCTTCCTACAATGAGCAGTTCTTC.